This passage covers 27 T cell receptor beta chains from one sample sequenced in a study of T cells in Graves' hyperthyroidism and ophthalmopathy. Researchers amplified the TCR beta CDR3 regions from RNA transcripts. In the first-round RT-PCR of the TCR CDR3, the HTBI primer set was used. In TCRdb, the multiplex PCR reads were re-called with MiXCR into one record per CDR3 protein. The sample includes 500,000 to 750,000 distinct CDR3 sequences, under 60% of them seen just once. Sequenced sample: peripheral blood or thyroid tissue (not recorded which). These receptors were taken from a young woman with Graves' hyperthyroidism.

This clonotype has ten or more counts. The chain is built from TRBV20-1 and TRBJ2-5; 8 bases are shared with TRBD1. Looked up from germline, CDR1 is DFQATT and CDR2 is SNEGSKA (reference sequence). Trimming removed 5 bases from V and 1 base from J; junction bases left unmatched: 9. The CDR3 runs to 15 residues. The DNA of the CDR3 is TGCAGTGCTGTAAACACCAGGGGGCGCCAAGAGACCCAGTACTTC. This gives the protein CSAVNTRGRQETQYF.

As DNA, the CDR3 is TGTGCCAGCAGTGCAGGGAAAAATTCACCCCTCCACTTT. It encodes CASSAGKNSPLHF. The chain couples TRBV2 to TRBJ1-6, with a possible D match to TRBD1 (5 bases). The CDR3 covers 13 residues. CDR1 is SNHLY and CDR2 is FYNNEI in the germline V gene. With 4 bases removed from V and 7 bases from J, the gap between germline ends came to 8 bases.

CDR3 amino acids: CASRAPTGSIEQFF. CDR3 nucleotides: TGTGCCAGTAGAGCACCTACAGGGAGCATTGAGCAGTTCTTC. This chain uses TRBV19 with TRBJ2-1; possible D gene TRBD1, 6 bases. Trimming left V 6 bases short and J 9 bases short, with 18 bases between. Germline CDR1 reads LNHDA; CDR2 reads SQIVND (reference sequence). The CDR3 runs to 14 residues.

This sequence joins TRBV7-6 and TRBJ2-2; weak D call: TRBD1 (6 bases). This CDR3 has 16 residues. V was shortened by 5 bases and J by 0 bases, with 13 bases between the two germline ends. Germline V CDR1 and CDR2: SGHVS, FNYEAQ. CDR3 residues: CASSRPTGANTGELFF. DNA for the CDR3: TGTGCCAGCAGCCGCCCGACAGGCGCGAACACCGGGGAGCTGTTTTTT.

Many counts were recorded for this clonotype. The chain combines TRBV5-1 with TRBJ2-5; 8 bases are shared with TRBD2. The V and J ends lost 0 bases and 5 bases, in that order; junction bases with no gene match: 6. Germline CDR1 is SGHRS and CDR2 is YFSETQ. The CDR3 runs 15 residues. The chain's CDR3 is CASSLAGTSRETQYF. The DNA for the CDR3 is TGCGCCAGCAGCTTGGCCGGGACTAGTAGGGAGACCCAGTACTTC. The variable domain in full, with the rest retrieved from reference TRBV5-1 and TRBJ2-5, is KAGVTQTPRYLIKTRGQQVTLSCSPISGHRSVSWYQQTPGQGLQFLFEYFSETQRNKGNFPGRFSGRQFSNSRSEMNVSTLELGDSALYLCASSLAGTSRETQYFGPGTRLLVL.

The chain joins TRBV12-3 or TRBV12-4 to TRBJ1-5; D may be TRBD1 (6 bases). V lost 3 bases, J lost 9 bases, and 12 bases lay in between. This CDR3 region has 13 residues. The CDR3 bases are TGTGCCAGCAGTTTTACAGGGATCCTGCCCCAGCATTTT. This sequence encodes CASSFTGILPQHF.

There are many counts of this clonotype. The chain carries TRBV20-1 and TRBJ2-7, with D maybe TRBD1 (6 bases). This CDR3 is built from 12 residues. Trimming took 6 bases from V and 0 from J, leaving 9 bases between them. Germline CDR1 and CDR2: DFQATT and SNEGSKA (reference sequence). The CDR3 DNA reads TGCAGTGCCAACAGGGACTCCTACGAGCAGTACTTC. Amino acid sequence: CSANRDSYEQYF.

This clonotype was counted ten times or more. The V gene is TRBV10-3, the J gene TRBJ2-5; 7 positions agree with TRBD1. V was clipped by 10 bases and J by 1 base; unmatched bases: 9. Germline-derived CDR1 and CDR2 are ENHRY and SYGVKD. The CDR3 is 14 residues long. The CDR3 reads CATQDRNIQETQYF. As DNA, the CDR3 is TGTGCCACCCAGGACAGGAACATCCAAGAGACCCAGTACTTC.

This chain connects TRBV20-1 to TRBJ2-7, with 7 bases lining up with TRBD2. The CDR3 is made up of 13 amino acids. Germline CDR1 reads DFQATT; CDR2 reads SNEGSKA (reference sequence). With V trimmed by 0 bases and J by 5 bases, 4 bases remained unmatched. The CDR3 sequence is CSARDTGGHEQYF. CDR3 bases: TGCAGTGCTAGAGATACGGGGGGACACGAGCAGTACTTC.

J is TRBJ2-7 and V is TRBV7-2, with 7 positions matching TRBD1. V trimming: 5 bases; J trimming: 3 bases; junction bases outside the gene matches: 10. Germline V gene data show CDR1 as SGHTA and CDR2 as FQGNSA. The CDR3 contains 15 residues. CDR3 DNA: TGTGCCAGCAGCCCTTCCGGGACAGTTTTCTACGAGCAGTACTTC. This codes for CASSPSGTVFYEQYF. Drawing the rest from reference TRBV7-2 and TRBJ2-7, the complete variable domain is GAGVSQSPSNKVTEKGKDVELRCDPISGHTALYWYRQSLGQGLEFLIYFQGNSAPDKSGLPSDRFSAERTGGSVSTLTIQRTQQEDSAVYLCASSPSGTVFYEQYFGPGTRLTVT.

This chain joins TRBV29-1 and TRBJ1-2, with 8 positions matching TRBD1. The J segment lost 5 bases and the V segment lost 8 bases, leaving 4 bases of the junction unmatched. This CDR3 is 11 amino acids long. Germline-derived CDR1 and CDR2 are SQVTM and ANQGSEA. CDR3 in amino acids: CSSRQGYGYTF. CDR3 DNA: TGCAGCTCCCGACAGGGGTATGGCTACACCTTC.

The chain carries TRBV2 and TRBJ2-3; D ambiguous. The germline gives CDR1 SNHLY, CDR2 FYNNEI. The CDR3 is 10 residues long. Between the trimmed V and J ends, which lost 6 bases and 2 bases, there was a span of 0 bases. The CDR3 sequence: CASSTDTQYF. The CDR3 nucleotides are TGTGCCAGCAGCACAGATACGCAGTATTTT.

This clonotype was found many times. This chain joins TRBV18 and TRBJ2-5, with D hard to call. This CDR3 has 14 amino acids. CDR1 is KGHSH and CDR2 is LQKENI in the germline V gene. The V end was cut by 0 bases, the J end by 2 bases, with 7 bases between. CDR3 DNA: TGTGCCAGCTCACCACCGGACGGACAAGAGACCCAGTACTTC. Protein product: CASSPPDGQETQYF.

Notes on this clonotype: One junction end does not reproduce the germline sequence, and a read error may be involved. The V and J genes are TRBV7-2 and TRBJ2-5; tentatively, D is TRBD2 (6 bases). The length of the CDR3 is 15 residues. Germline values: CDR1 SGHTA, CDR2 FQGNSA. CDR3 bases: TGCGCCAGCAGCCAAGATTCGGCGGGAAGAGAGACCCAGTACTTC. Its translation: CASSQDSAGRETQYF.

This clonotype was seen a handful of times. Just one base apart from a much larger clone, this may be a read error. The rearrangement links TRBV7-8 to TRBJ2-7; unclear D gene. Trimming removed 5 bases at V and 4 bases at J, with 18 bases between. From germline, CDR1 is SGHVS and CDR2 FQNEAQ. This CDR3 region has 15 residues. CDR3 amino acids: CASSPKRPASYEQYF. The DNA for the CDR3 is TGTGCCAGCAGCCCTAAGCGACCAGCGTCATACGAGCAGTACTTC. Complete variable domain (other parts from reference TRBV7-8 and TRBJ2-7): GAGVSQSPRYKVAKRGQDVALRCDPISGHVSLFWYQQALGQGPEFLTYFQNEAQLDKSGLPSDRFFAERPEGSVSTLKIQRTQQEDSAVYLCASSPKRPASYEQYFGPGTRLTVT.

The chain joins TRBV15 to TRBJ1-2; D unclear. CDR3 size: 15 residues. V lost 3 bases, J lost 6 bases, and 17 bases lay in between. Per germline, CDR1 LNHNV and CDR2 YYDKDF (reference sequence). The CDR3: CATSSLAMGVDGYTF. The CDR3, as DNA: TGTGCCACCAGCAGCTTGGCGATGGGCGTAGATGGCTACACCTTC.

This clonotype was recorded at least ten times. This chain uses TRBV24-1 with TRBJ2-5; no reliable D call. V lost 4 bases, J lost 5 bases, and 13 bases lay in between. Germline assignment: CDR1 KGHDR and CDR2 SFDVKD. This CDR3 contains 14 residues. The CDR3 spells CATSDYRAKETQYF. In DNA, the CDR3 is TGTGCCACCAGTGACTACCGGGCGAAGGAGACCCAGTACTTC.

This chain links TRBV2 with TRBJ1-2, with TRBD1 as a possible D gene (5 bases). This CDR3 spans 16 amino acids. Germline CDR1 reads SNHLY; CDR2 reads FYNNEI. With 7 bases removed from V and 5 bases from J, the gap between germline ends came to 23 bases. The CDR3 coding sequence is TGTGCCAGCACTCCCCCGCCGGGACTAGCGCAATATGGCTACACCTTC. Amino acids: CASTPPPGLAQYGYTF.

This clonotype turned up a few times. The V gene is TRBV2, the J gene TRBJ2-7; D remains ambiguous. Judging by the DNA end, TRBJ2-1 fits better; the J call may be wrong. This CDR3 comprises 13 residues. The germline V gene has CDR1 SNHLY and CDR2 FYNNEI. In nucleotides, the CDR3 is TGTGCCAGCAGTGCAGAAGTTCGCCGAGAGCAGTTCTTC. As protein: CASSAEVRREQFF.

CDR3 DNA: TGTGCCAGCAGTGACTCGACTAGCGGGCACACAGATACGCAGTATTTT. This codes for CASSDSTSGHTDTQYF. The chain is built from TRBV6-4 and TRBJ2-3; 10 nucleotides line up with TRBD2. The germline V gene has CDR1 MRHNA and CDR2 SNTAGT. Losses at the gene ends were 0 bases for V and 2 bases for J; bases not matched to a gene: 2. The CDR3 covers 16 residues.

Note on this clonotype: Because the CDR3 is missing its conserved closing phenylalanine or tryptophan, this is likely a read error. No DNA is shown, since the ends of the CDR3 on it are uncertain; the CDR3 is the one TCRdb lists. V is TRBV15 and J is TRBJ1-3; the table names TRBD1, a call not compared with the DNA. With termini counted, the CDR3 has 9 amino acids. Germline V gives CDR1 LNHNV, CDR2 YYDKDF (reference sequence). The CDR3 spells CATSRDRDR.

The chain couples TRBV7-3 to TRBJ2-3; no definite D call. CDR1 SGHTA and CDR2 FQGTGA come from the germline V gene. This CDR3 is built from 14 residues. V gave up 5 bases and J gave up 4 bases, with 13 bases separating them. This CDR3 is CASSPHSLADTQYF. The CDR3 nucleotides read TGTGCCAGCAGCCCCCATTCCTTGGCAGATACGCAGTATTTT.

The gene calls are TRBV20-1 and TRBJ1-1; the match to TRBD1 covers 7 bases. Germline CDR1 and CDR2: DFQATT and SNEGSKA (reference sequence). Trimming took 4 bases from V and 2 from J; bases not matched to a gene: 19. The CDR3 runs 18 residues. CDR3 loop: CSATGGQRQETLNTEAFF. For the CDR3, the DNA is TGCAGTGCTACGGGGGGACAGCGGCAAGAGACCCTTAACACTGAAGCTTTCTTT.

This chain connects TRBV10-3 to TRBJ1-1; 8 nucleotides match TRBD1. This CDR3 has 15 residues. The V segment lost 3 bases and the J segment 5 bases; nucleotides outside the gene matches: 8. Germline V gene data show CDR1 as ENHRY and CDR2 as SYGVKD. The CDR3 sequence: CAISDGAGGRTEAFF. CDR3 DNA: TGTGCCATCAGTGATGGGGCAGGGGGCCGTACTGAAGCTTTCTTT.

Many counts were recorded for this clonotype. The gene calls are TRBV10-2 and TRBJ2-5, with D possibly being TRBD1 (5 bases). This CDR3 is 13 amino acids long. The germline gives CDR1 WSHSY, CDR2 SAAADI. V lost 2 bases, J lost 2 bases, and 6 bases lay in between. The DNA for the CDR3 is TGCGCCAGCAGTGAGCAGGGTCAAGAGACCCAGTACTTC. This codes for CASSEQGQETQYF.

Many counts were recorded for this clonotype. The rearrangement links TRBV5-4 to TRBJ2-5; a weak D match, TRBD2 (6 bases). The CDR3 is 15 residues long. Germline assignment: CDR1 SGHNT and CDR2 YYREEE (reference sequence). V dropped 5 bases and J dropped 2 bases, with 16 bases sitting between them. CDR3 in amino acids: CASSFSSTRQETQYF. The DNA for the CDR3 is TGTGCCAGCAGTTTTTCCTCGACTAGACAAGAGACCCAGTACTTC.

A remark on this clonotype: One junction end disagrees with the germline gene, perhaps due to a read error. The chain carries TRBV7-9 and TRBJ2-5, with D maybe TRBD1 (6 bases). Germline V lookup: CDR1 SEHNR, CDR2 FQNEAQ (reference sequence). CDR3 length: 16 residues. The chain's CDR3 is CATSEPGHSYQETQYF. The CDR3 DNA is TGTGCCACCAGCGAACCGGGACATTCGTACCAAGAGACCCAGTACTTC.